The source of this T cell receptor beta chain is a study of T cell changes during pregnancy in multiple sclerosis. The assay was immunoSEQ multiplex PCR, and TCRdb's table has in-frame clones only and misses some. The sample has around 44,000 clones, 85% to 95% seen once. The CDR3 runs to 14 residues. Germline assignment: CDR1 SGHDN and CDR2 FVKESK. V was clipped by 1 base and J by 4 bases, with 10 bases between them. The rearrangement joins TRBV14 to TRBJ2-5, with D perhaps matching TRBD2 (5 bases). This clonotype was obtained from a female donor with multiple sclerosis, enrolled in a pregnancy study. The sequencing here drew on CD8+ T cells from peripheral blood mononuclear cells, taken in the third trimester of pregnancy. The CDR3 DNA reads TGTGCCAGCAGCCAAGCGGGGTCCCGAGAGACCCAGTACTTC. The encoded protein is CASSQAGSRETQYF.